This T cell receptor (beta chain) was documented in a study of identical twins. It was template switching that added a universal primer site, and there were unique molecular identifiers on the cDNA. TCRdb re-called the 5' RACE reads with MiXCR, one entry per CDR3 protein. The sample contains about 530,000 distinct CDR3 sequences, around 20% of which appear only once. This clonotype was picked up a small number of times. The V end was cut by 2 bases, the J end by 5 bases, with 10 bases between. CDR3 size: 14 residues. These records were also assigned to another study, of yellow fever vaccine responses in identical twins.

The sequence derives from a young woman in good health. The sequenced sample was CD4+ T cells sorted from blood. V usage is TRBV12-3 or TRBV12-4 and J usage is TRBJ2-1, with no clear D. The CDR3 nucleotides read TGTGCCAGCAGTTTATCGGCAGGCCACAATGAGCAGTTCTTC. This codes for CASSLSAGHNEQFF.